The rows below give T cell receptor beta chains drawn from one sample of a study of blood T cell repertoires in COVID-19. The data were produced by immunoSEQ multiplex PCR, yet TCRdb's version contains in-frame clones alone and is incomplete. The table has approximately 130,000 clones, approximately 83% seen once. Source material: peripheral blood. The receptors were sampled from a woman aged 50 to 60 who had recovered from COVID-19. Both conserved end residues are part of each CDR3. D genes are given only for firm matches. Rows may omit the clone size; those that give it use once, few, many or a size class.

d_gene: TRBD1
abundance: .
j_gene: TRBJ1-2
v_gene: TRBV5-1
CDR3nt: TGCGCCAGCAGCTTGGCCGAGGGACAGGGCTATGGCTACACCTTC
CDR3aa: CASSLAEGQGYGYTF

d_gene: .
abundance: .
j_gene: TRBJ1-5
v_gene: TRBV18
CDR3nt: TGTGCCAGCTCACCAGCCAGTAGCCCCAATCAGCCCCAGCATTTT
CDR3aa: CASSPASSPNQPQHF

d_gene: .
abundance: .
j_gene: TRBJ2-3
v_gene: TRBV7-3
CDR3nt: TGTGCCAGCAGCACAACAAGCACAGATACGCAGTATTTT
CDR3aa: CASSTTSTDTQYF

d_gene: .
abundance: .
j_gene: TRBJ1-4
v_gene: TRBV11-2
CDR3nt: TGTGCCAGCAGCTTAGATAGGGGTTGGGAGGTTGAAAAACTGTTTTTT
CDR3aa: CASSLDRGWEVEKLFF

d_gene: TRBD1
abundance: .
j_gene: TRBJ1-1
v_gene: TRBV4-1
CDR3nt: TGCGCCAGCAGCCAAGCCTTAACAGGGGAAACTGAAGCTTTCTTT
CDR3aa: CASSQALTGETEAFF

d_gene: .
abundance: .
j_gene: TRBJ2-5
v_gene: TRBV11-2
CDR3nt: TGTGCCAGCAGCTGGGGGGGGCTAGCGGTAAAGACCCAGTACTTC
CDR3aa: CASSWGGLAVKTQYF

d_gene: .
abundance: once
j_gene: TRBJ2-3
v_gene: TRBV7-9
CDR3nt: TGTGCCAGCAGAACCACTGACGGGAGGGGGCCAGATACGCAGTATTTT
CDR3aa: CASRTTDGRGPDTQYF

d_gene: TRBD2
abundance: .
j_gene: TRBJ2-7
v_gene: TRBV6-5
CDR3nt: TGTGCCAGCGCCCAAGCGGGAGTGGTCCACGAGCAGTACTTC
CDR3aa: CASAQAGVVHEQYF

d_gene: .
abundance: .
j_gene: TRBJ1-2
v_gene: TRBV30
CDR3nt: TGTGCCTGGAGTGACTGGGGAGCTAACTATGGCTACACCTTC
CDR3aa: CAWSDWGANYGYTF

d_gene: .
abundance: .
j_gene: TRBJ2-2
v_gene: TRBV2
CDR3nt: TGTGCCCCCCGGCGGGAATCCGGGGAGCTGTTTTTT
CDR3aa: CAPRRESGELFF

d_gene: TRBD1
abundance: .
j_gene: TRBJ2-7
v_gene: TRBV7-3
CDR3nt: TGTGCCAGCAGCTTAGTTGCGGGACAGGGGGCAAACGAGCAGTACTTC
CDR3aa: CASSLVAGQGANEQYF

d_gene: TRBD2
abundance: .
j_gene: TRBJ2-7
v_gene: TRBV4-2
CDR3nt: TGTGCCAGCAGCCTCTCCACCGGGACTAGCGGCTACGAGCAGTACTTC
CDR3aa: CASSLSTGTSGYEQYF

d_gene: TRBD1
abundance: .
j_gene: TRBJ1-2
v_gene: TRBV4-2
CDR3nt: TGTGCCAGCAGCCAAGCTTCCGGACAGGGCGGCACGTATGGCTACACCTTC
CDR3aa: CASSQASGQGGTYGYTF

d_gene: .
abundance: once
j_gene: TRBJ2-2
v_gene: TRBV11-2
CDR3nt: TGTGCCAGCAGCTTATCTTCGCGGGGCTACACCGGGGAGCTGTTTTTT
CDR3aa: CASSLSSRGYTGELFF

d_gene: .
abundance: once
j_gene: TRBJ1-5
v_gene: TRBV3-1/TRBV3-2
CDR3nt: TGTGCCAGCAGCCCGGGGGTTAGCAATCAGCCCCAGCATTTT
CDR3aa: CASSPGVSNQPQHF

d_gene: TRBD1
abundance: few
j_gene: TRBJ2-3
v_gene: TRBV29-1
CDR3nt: TGCAGCGTGCGGGACAGGGTGCATGTCAGGCAGTATTTT
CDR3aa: CSVRDRVHVRQYF

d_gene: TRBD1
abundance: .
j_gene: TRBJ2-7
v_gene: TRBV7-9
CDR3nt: TGTGCCAGCAGCTCCCGGGACAGGGGCTACGAGCAGTACTTC
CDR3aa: CASSSRDRGYEQYF

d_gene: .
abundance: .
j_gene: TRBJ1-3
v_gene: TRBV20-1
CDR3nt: TGCAGTGCTAGTACAGTCTCTGGAAACACCATATATTTT
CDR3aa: CSASTVSGNTIYF

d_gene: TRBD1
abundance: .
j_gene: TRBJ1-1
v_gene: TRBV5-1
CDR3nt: TGCGCCAGCAGCTCGGACAGGGCCGGGGAAGCTTTCTTT
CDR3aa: CASSSDRAGEAFF

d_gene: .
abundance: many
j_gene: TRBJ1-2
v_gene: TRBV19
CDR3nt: TGTGCCAGTAAACTCCGATCGGGGGACGGGGGCTACACCTTC
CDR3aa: CASKLRSGDGGYTF

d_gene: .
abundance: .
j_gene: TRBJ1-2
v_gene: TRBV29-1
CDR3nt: TGCAGCGTGGGGGGAATCGGTGGCTACACCTTC
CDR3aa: CSVGGIGGYTF

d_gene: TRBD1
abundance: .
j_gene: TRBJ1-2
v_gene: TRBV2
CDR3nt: TGTGCCAGCAGTGGGACAGGGGGCCTGAACTATGGCTACACCTTC
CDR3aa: CASSGTGGLNYGYTF